One sample yielded the 3 T cell receptor beta chains listed below, sequenced in a study of cytomegalovirus exposure and HLA in healthy donors. It was with 60 Vbeta and 13 Jbeta primers that the PCR ran. Clones were read by immunoSEQ multiplex PCR, and TCRdb kept only the in-frame ones, dropping some. Of 95,000 to 150,000 clones in the sample, about three quarters were seen once. The sample taken for sequencing was PBMCs. These receptors originate from a man aged 55-75 years in good health and CMV-seropositive.

In its sample, this clone was seen once. This chain links TRBV28 with TRBJ1-4, with D hard to call. This CDR3 is built from 15 residues. Germline V gene data show CDR1 as MDHEN and CDR2 as SYDVKM. Trimming cost V 4 bases and J 1 base, with 10 bases left between them. CDR3 protein: CASSWTRGTNEKLFF. As DNA, the CDR3 is TGTGCCAGCAGTTGGACCCGGGGAACTAATGAAAAACTGTTTTTT.

Of note for this clone: One junction end disagrees with the germline gene, perhaps due to a read error. The identical CDR3 is also encoded by other nucleotide sequences in the sample. CDR3 nucleotides: TGTGCCAGCAGTCTAACCGGAGGGTTTGGCTCACCCCTTCACTTT. This codes for CASSLTGGFGSPLHF. The chain has TRBV27 and TRBJ1-6, with D hard to call. Germline CDR1 is MNHEY and CDR2 is SMNVEV (reference sequence). This CDR3 has 15 residues.

To note about this clone: One end of the junction varies from germline; a read error may be responsible. The rearrangement joins TRBV7-8 to TRBJ2-6; 8 bases align to TRBD1. Germline loops: CDR1 SGHVS, CDR2 FQNEAQ. CDR3 length: 19 amino acids. The CDR3 protein is CASSFRGQRETSGANGLTF. As DNA, the CDR3 is TGTGCCAGCAGCTTCAGGGGGCAGAGAGAGACTTCTGGGGCCAACGGCCTGACTTTC.